The clone carrying this T cell receptor beta chain occurred a few times. This same CDR3 is encoded by further DNA sequences in the sample. This entry belongs to a study of shared clonotypes between healthy human individuals. Study details: Each donor's CD4 naive and CD4 memory cells filled three plates apiece, CD8 naive two, and CD8 memory one.

The CDR3 contains 12 residues. Germline values: CDR1 LNHDA, CDR2 SQIVND (reference sequence). The V gene lost 3 bases and the J gene lost 0 bases, with 1 base spanning the gap. Sequencing used immunoSEQ multiplex PCR; TCRdb keeps in-frame clones, though not all of them. The sample gives approximately 1,500,000 clones, nearly 99% of which show up once; 0.45% is in the top ten. The sample comprised naive CD4+ T cells sorted from blood. Subset defined: CD45RA+ positively selected. The V and J genes are TRBV19 and TRBJ2-3; D is unclear. The receptor was isolated from a man in his thirties or forties in good health. CDR3 in amino acids: CASSISTDTQYF. CDR3 bases: TGTGCCAGTAGTATCAGCACAGATACGCAGTATTTT.